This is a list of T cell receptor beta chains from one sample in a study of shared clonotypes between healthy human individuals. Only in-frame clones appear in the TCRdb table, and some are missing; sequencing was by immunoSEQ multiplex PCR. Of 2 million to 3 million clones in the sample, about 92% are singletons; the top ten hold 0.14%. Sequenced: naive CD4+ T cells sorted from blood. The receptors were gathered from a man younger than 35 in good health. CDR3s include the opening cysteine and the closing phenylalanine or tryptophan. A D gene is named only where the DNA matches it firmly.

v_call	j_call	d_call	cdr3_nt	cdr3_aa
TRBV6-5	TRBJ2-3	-	TGTGCCAGCAGTTACCTCCGATCGGCGGAAGGGGATACGCAGTATTTT	CASSYLRSAEGDTQYF
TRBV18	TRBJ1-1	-	TGTGCCAGCTCATTACAGATGAACACTGAAGCTTTCTTT	CASSLQMNTEAFF
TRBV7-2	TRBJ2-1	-	TGTGCCAGCAGCCCCGCAGTATTGGGCACTGAGCAGTTCTTC	CASSPAVLGTEQFF
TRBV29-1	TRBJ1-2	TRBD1	TGCAGCTCGGTGGACAGGACATCTAACTATGGCTACACCTTC	CSSVDRTSNYGYTF
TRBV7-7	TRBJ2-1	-	TGTGCTAGCAGCTTTAACTTGGACGGTAATGAGCAGTTCTTC	CASSFNLDGNEQFF
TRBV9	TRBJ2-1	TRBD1	TGTGCCAGCAGCGTAGATCAGGGGGCCCTCAATGAGCAGTTCTTC	CASSVDQGALNEQFF
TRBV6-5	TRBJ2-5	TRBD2	TGTGCCAGCAGTTTTAGCGGGAGCCTAGGAGAGACCCAGTACTTC	CASSFSGSLGETQYF
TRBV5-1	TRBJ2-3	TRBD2	TGCGCCAGCAGCCCATGGACTAGCGGGGGGTCGACTTTCACAGATACGCAGTATTTT	CASSPWTSGGSTFTDTQYF
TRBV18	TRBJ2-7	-	TGTGCCAGCTCACCCAAAAGCTCACCCTACGAGCAGTACTTC	CASSPKSSPYEQYF
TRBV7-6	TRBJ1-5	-	TGTGCCAGCAGTGGCAACTCGAATCAGCCCCAGCATTTT	CASSGNSNQPQHF
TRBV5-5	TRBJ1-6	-	TGTGCCAGCAGCTTTACAGGGTCTTTTGGTTCACCCCTCCACTTT	CASSFTGSFGSPLHF
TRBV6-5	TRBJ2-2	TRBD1	TGTGCCAGCAGGGCGACAGGGGCGGGCACCGGGGAGCTGTTTTTT	CASRATGAGTGELFF
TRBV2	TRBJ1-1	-	TGTGCCAGCACTGGTGAAGTGAACACTGAAGCTTTCTTT	CASTGEVNTEAFF
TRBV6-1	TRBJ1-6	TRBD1	TGTGCCAGCAGAACATCCGGGACAGTAAATTCACCCCTCCACTTT	CASRTSGTVNSPLHF
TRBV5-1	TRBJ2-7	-	TGCGCCAGCAGCTTGGAACCCGACCGAGAGCAGTACTTC	CASSLEPDREQYF
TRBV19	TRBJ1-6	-	TGTGCCAGTACAAGAGAGGACTCGAGCTCCTATAATTCACCCCTCCACTTT	CASTREDSSSYNSPLHF
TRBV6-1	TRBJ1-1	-	TGTGCCAGCAGTGAAGCGCGAAGAAGGCCAACTGAAGCTTTCTTT	CASSEARRRPTEAFF
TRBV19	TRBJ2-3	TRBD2	TGTGCCAGTAGCCGGACTAGCGGGATCACAGATACGCAGTATTTT	CASSRTSGITDTQYF
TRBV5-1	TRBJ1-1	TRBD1	TGCGCCAGCAGCGTCGGACAGGGGGCTAAAGCTTTCTTT	CASSVGQGAKAFF
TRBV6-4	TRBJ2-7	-	TGTGCCAGCAGTGACTCGTTGGGCAGGGGCTACGAGCAGTACTTC	CASSDSLGRGYEQYF
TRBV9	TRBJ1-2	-	TGTGCCAGCAGCGTAGATCCCGACCCAACGAATGGCTACACCTTC	CASSVDPDPTNGYTF
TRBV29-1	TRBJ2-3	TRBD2	TGCAGCGTTGAAGGGGTGGCTAGCGGAAATACGCAGTATTTT	CSVEGVASGNTQYF
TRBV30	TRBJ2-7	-	TGTGCCTGGAGCGCACTGTCCCGCTACGAGCAGTACTTC	CAWSALSRYEQYF
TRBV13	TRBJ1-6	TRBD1	TGTGCCAGCAGCTTAGGCAGGACAGGGCCTAATTCACCCCTCCACTTT	CASSLGRTGPNSPLHF
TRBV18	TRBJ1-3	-	TGTGCCAGCTCACCAGCCGCAGGCTCTGGAAACACCATATATTTT	CASSPAAGSGNTIYF
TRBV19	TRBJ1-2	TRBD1	TGTGCCAGTAGGGACAGGGGAGGGGGCTACACCTTC	CASRDRGGGYTF
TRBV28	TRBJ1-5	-	TGTGCCAGCAGTTCGGACGGGAATCAGCCCCAGCATTTT	CASSSDGNQPQHF